Following are 31 T cell receptor beta chains from one sample sequenced in a study of blood T cell repertoires in COVID-19. Sequencing used immunoSEQ multiplex PCR; TCRdb keeps in-frame clones, though not all of them. The sample lists around 700,000 clones, approximately 90% seen once, with roughly 0.26% in the top ten. Sequencing was done on a sample of peripheral blood. These receptors all come from a woman aged 18-29 years with acute or convalescent COVID-19.

The V gene is TRBV27, the J gene TRBJ1-5, with no clear D. V shed 6 bases and J shed 0 bases, with 9 bases lying between them. In germline, CDR1 is MNHEY, CDR2 SMNVEV (reference sequence). The CDR3 has 14 residues. This CDR3 is CASRGGYSNQPQHF. The CDR3 DNA follows: TGTGCCAGCAGGGGAGGGTATAGCAATCAGCCCCAGCATTTT.

The chain employs TRBV28 and TRBJ2-7, with 10 positions matching TRBD1. The J segment lost 3 bases and the V segment lost 6 bases, leaving 8 bases of the junction unmatched. CDR1 and CDR2 (germline): MDHEN, SYDVKM. This CDR3 comprises 15 residues. The CDR3 region has the DNA TGTGCCAGCAGCCCAACCCGGGACAGGGGCTACGAGCAGTACTTC. This codes for CASSPTRDRGYEQYF.

The chain recombines TRBV5-4 with TRBJ2-5; 9 bases line up with TRBD2. The J segment lost 7 bases and the V segment lost 1 base, leaving 8 bases of the junction unmatched. The CDR3 totals 15 residues. Germline values: CDR1 SGHNT, CDR2 YYREEE (reference sequence). The CDR3 protein is CASSLPAGGRRTQYF. The CDR3 DNA reads as TGTGCCAGCAGCTTGCCCGCGGGGGGGCGCAGGACCCAGTACTTC.

This clone has just a few counts. The chain couples TRBV7-9 to TRBJ2-7; a possible D gene is TRBD2 (5 bases). The CDR3 length is 13 residues. Trimming removed 3 bases at V and 3 bases at J, with 9 bases between. Germline V gives CDR1 SEHNR, CDR2 FQNEAQ (reference sequence). DNA of the CDR3: TGTGCCAGCAGCTTTGAGGGTAACTACGAGCAGTACTTC. Residues: CASSFEGNYEQYF. The full variable domain, rest sourced from reference TRBV7-9 and TRBJ2-7, is DTGVSQNPRHKITKRGQNVTFRCDPISEHNRLYWYRQTLGQGPEFLTYFQNEAQLEKSRLLSDRFSAERPKGSFSTLEIQRTEQGDSAMYLCASSFEGNYEQYFGPGTRLTVT.

This chain uses TRBV30 with TRBJ1-2; no definite D call. V was trimmed by 4 bases and J by 8 bases, leaving 23 bases between them. This CDR3 spans 15 amino acids. The germline V gene has CDR1 GTSNPN and CDR2 SVGIG (reference sequence). The CDR3 bases are TGTGCCTGGACTCGACGGCGGGCCTCCGAGGGCGGCTACACCTTC. It specifies CAWTRRRASEGGYTF.

The chain couples TRBV30 to TRBJ2-7; D possibly corresponds to TRBD2 (5 bases). The CDR3 loop spans 15 amino acids. V was trimmed by 2 bases and J by 6 bases, leaving 20 bases between them. Germline lookup yields CDR1 GTSNPN and CDR2 SVGIG (reference sequence). The CDR3 bases are TGTGCCTGGAGTTTAGGGTCCGTCGGACTTACCGAGCAGTACTTC. This translates into CAWSLGSVGLTEQYF.

The chain links TRBV11-2 to TRBJ2-1, with no clear D. The length of the CDR3 is 14 residues. Trimming cost V 0 bases and J 8 bases, with 11 bases left between them. Germline lookup yields CDR1 SGHAT and CDR2 FQNNGV. The CDR3 DNA is TGTGCCAGCAGCTTAGAGAGGAAGTGGGATGAGCAGTTCTTC. It encodes CASSLERKWDEQFF. Drawing the rest from reference TRBV11-2 and TRBJ2-1, the complete variable domain is EAGVAQSPRYKIIEKRQSVAFWCNPISGHATLYWYQQILGQGPKLLIQFQNNGVVDDSQLPKDRFSAERLKGVDSTLKIQPAKLEDSAVYLCASSLERKWDEQFFGPGTRLTVL.

This clone was detected only a few times. The sample holds other DNA sequences that translate to the same CDR3. The chain employs TRBV7-2 and TRBJ1-2; TRBD1 might be the D (6 bases). CDR3 length equals 12 residues. CDR1 and CDR2 from the germline V gene are SGHTA and FQGNSA. V lost 2 bases to trimming and J lost 5 bases, with 6 bases between them. The CDR3 region is CASSLTGYGYTF. For the CDR3, the DNA is TGTGCCAGCAGCTTAACAGGGTATGGCTACACCTTC. The full variable domain, in which reference TRBV7-2 and TRBJ1-2 provide the parts outside the CDR3, is GAGVSQSPSNKVTEKGKDVELRCDPISGHTALYWYRQSLGQGLEFLIYFQGNSAPDKSGLPSDRFSAERTGGSVSTLTIQRTQQEDSAVYLCASSLTGYGYTFGSGTRLTVV.

This sequence joins TRBV6-2 or TRBV6-3 and TRBJ2-7, with no clear D. The germline gives CDR1 MNHEY, CDR2 SVGEGT. The CDR3 runs to 11 residues. The ends were cut back, 2 bases at V and 6 bases at J, with 5 bases in the middle. CDR3 sequence reads: CASSYPSEQYF. The CDR3 nucleotides are TGTGCCAGCAGTTACCCCAGCGAGCAGTACTTC.

The chain couples TRBV6-2 or TRBV6-3 to TRBJ1-1, with 7 nucleotides matching TRBD1. The germline CDR1 and CDR2 sequences are MNHEY and SVGEGT. There are 15 residues in the CDR3. The V and J ends lost 5 bases and 5 bases, in that order; junction bases with no gene match: 11. CDR3 sequence: CASSPLTGRGTEAFF. The CDR3 nucleotides read TGTGCCAGCAGTCCCCTGACAGGGCGCGGAACTGAAGCTTTCTTT.

This chain uses TRBV3-1 (or the pseudogene TRBV3-2) with TRBJ1-2, with TRBD1 matching 7 bases. J gave up 7 bases and V 4 bases, and 6 bases lay outside the gene matches. CDR1 is LGHDT, CDR2 YNNKEL, per germline (reference sequence). CDR3 length: 13 amino acids. CDR3 protein: CASSPKGAGGYTF. The CDR3 DNA reads as TGTGCCAGCAGCCCCAAGGGGGCGGGTGGCTACACCTTC.

V and J are TRBV24-1 and TRBJ2-2; 9 nucleotides align to TRBD1. The germline V gene encodes CDR1 KGHDR and CDR2 SFDVKD. The junction had 4 bases not matched to a gene; V was cut back by 10 bases and J by 5 bases. The CDR3 runs to 13 residues. The CDR3 region has the DNA TGTGCCACTAGGGACAGGGCTACCGGGGAGCTGTTTTTT. This translates into CATRDRATGELFF.

The V call is TRBV4-1, the J call TRBJ1-4, with D uncertain. This CDR3 contains 15 residues. CDR1 is MGHRA, CDR2 YSYEKL, per germline. V lost 1 base to trimming and J lost 0 bases, with 6 bases between them. The CDR3 region is CASSQGTATNEKLFF. The CDR3 coding sequence is TGCGCCAGCAGCCAAGGTACTGCAACTAATGAAAAACTGTTTTTT.

The chain employs TRBV6-5 and TRBJ1-1, with a possible D match to TRBD1 (5 bases). V was clipped by 0 bases and J by 0 bases, with 11 bases between them. The CDR3 spans 16 residues. Germline values: CDR1 MNHEY, CDR2 SVGAGI. The CDR3 spells CASSYSIGVLNTEAFF. Here the CDR3 DNA reads TGTGCCAGCAGTTACTCGATAGGGGTACTGAACACTGAAGCTTTCTTT.

The rearrangement links TRBV7-9 to TRBJ1-3, with D unclear. Germline assignment: CDR1 SEHNR and CDR2 FQNEAQ (reference sequence). The CDR3 spans 15 residues. The V end was cut by 7 bases, the J end by 2 bases, with 15 bases between. CDR3 bases: TGTGCCAGCAACTCCCGATTAGAGGCTGGAAACACCATATATTTT. Its translation: CASNSRLEAGNTIYF.

The rearrangement joins TRBV9 to TRBJ1-5; D perhaps matches TRBD1 (5 bases). With 5 bases removed from V and 2 bases from J, the gap between germline ends came to 20 bases. This CDR3 region has 17 residues. The germline gives CDR1 SGDLS, CDR2 YYNGEE. DNA for the CDR3: TGTGCCAGCAGAGCCACACGAAGCTTCAGGGGCAATCAGCCCCAGCATTTT. This encodes CASRATRSFRGNQPQHF.

V and J are TRBV19 and TRBJ1-2; D possibly corresponds to TRBD1 (5 bases). The CDR3 extends over 11 amino acids. Germline-derived CDR1 and CDR2 are LNHDA and SQIVND (reference sequence). Trimming removed 10 bases at V and 5 bases at J, with 11 bases between. CDR3 in amino acids: CATGSDYGYTF. The CDR3 DNA reads TGTGCCACAGGGTCTGATTATGGCTACACCTTC.

This sequence joins TRBV9 and TRBJ1-5; 12 bases map to TRBD1. The V segment lost 4 bases and the J segment 2 bases; nucleotides outside the gene matches: 7. Germline-derived CDR1 and CDR2 are SGDLS and YYNGEE. This CDR3 spans 17 amino acids. As DNA, the CDR3 is TGTGCCAGCAGCCGGGGACAGGGGGCGGGTGGCAATCAGCCCCAGCATTTT. Its protein is CASSRGQGAGGNQPQHF.

The gene calls are TRBV18 and TRBJ1-2; TRBD1 is a possible D gene (5 bases). This CDR3 spans 16 amino acids. From germline, CDR1 is KGHSH and CDR2 LQKENI. V dropped 0 bases and J dropped 7 bases, with 18 bases sitting between them. Written as DNA, the CDR3 is TGTGCCAGCTCACCACCGGGGCAACCCTGGGGCGTTGGCTACACCTTC. This codes for CASSPPGQPWGVGYTF.

The chain has TRBV21-1 and TRBJ1-6. TRBV21-1 is described as a pseudogene. This CDR3 comprises 19 residues. The CDR3 nucleotides read TGTGCCAGCAGCAAATACTTCGGGGGGATTAGCTCCTATAATTCACCCCTCCACTTT. Translating it yields CASSKYFGGISSYNSPLHF.

On this clone itself: The identical CDR3 is also encoded by other nucleotide sequences in the sample. This chain uses TRBV6-5 with TRBJ1-5; 9 bases are a match to TRBD1. J lost 5 bases, V lost 5 bases, and 1 base had no gene match. Germline V gene data show CDR1 as MNHEY and CDR2 as SVGAGI. This CDR3 contains 13 residues. The CDR3 DNA sequence: TGTGCCAGCAGTCGGGACAGGGATCAGCCCCAGCATTTT. The encoded protein is CASSRDRDQPQHF.

The V call is TRBV5-6, the J call TRBJ2-3; no definite D call. This CDR3 contains 12 residues. Germline lookup yields CDR1 SGHDT and CDR2 YYEEEE. The V gene lost 6 bases and the J gene lost 4 bases, with 9 bases spanning the gap. CDR3 loop: CASITRADTQYF. The DNA for the CDR3 is TGTGCCAGCATCACCCGGGCAGATACGCAGTATTTT.

The chain uses TRBV19 and TRBJ1-5; D perhaps matches TRBD1 (6 bases). Trimming left V 9 bases short and J 7 bases short, with 19 bases between. This CDR3 region has 14 residues. Germline V CDR1 and CDR2: LNHDA, SQIVND (reference sequence). The CDR3 loop reads CASNTGFGDQPQHF. The CDR3 nucleotides are TGTGCCAGCAATACAGGGTTCGGTGACCAGCCCCAGCATTTT.

V gene TRBV19 combines with J gene TRBJ2-7; 7 positions match TRBD2. The trim removed 3 bases at V and 6 bases at J, leaving 5 bases unmatched. The CDR3 is made up of 13 amino acids. The germline V gene has CDR1 LNHDA and CDR2 SQIVND (reference sequence). Written as DNA, the CDR3 is TGTGCCAGTAGTATGGGAGGGGTATTCGAGCAGTACTTC. This translates into CASSMGGVFEQYF.

The chain carries TRBV5-1 and TRBJ1-3; D call uncertain. The CDR3 spans 15 residues. Germline V gives CDR1 SGHRS, CDR2 YFSETQ. Trimming took 4 bases from V and 6 from J, leaving 17 bases between them. The CDR3 is CASSGGGLGANTIYF. The CDR3 DNA reads as TGCGCCAGCAGCGGCGGTGGTCTTGGAGCAAACACCATATATTTT.

V and J are TRBV27 and TRBJ2-7, with D tentatively TRBD1 (5 bases). CDR1 is MNHEY and CDR2 is SMNVEV in the germline V gene (reference sequence). The CDR3 length is 14 residues. Between the trimmed V and J ends, which lost 8 bases and 1 base, there was a span of 15 bases. The CDR3 loop reads CASRWGRQSYEQYF. DNA of the CDR3: TGTGCCAGCCGGTGGGGTCGACAGTCCTACGAGCAGTACTTC.

This chain joins TRBV29-1 and TRBJ1-1, with 7 nucleotides matching TRBD1. J was trimmed by 1 base and V by 7 bases; bases with no gene match: 0. The CDR3 has 11 amino acids. Germline V lookup: CDR1 SQVTM, CDR2 ANQGSEA. The CDR3 region has the DNA TGCAGCGGGACAGGGAACACTGAAGCTTTCTTT. It yields the protein CSGTGNTEAFF.

Here the CDR3 DNA reads TGCGCCAGCAGCTTTTTCGCCGGGACAACAGCTTACGAGCAGTACTTC. It yields the protein CASSFFAGTTAYEQYF. V is TRBV5-1 and J is TRBJ2-7, with a tentative D call TRBD1 (6 bases). V dropped 2 bases and J dropped 4 bases, with 19 bases sitting between them. CDR1 is SGHRS and CDR2 is YFSETQ in the germline V gene. The CDR3 consists of 16 residues.

This clone was seen just once. The chain has TRBV4-2 and TRBJ2-3; D gene uncertain. CDR3 length equals 16 residues. Trimming took 0 bases from V and 0 from J, leaving 10 bases between them. Germline-derived CDR1 and CDR2 are LGHNA and YNFKEQ. The CDR3 DNA reads TGTGCCAGCAGCCAAGAGTTATTTTCTAGCACAGATACGCAGTATTTT. Translation: CASSQELFSSTDTQYF.

The V gene is TRBV27, the J gene TRBJ1-6, with 9 bases lining up with TRBD1. The CDR3 is 14 residues long. After removal of 3 bases from V and 8 bases from J, the junction contained 2 bases not matched to a gene. Germline V gene data show CDR1 as MNHEY and CDR2 as SMNVEV (reference sequence). In DNA, the CDR3 is TGTGCCAGCAGTTTCCGGGACAGGGATTCACCCCTCCACTTT. Protein product: CASSFRDRDSPLHF.

This clone occurred once. V is TRBV2 and J is TRBJ2-7, with TRBD1 as a possible D gene (6 bases). The CDR3 covers 15 residues. Deletions cut 10 bases from V and 4 bases from J, with 23 bases between. CDR1 SNHLY and CDR2 FYNNEI come from the germline V gene. In DNA, the CDR3 is TGTGCCACTAGGGGTTCGACAGGTGCGAAATACGAGCAGTACTTC. Amino acid sequence: CATRGSTGAKYEQYF. The full variable domain, with the rest looked up from reference TRBV2 and TRBJ2-7, is EPEVTQTPSHQVTQMGQEVILRCVPISNHLYFYWYRQILGQKVEFLVSFYNNEISEKSEIFDDQFSVERPDGSNFTLKIRSTKLEDSAMYFCATRGSTGAKYEQYFGPGTRLTVT.